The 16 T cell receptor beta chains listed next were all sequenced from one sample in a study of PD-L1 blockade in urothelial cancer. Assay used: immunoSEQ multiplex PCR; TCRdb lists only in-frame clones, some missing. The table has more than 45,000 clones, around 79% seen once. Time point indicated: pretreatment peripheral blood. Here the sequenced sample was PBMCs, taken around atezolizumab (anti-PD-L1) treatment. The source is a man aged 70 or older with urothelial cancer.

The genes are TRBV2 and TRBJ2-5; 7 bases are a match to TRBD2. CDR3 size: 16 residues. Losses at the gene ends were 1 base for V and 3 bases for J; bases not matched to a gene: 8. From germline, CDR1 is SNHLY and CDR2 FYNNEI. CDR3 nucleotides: TGTGCCAGCAGTGAAGGGGGAGCGGGGCGAGAAGAGACCCAGTACTTC. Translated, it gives CASSEGGAGREETQYF.

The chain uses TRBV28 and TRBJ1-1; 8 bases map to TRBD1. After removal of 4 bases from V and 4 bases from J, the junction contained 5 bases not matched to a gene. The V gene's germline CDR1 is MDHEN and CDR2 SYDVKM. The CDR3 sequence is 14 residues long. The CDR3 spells CASSSYRGGTEAFF. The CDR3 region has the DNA TGTGCCAGCAGTTCCTACAGGGGGGGCACTGAAGCTTTCTTT.

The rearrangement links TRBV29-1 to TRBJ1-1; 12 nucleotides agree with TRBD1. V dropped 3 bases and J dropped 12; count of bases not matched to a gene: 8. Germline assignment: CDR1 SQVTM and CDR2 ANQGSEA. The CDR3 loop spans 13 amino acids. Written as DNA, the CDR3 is TGCAGCGTTGATAGGGACAGGGGGCGCGGGACTTTCTTT. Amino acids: CSVDRDRGRGTFF.

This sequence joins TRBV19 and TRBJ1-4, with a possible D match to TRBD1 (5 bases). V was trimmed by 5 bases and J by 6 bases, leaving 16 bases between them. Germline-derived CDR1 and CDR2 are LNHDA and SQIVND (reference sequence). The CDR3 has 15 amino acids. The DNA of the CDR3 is TGTGCCAGTAGTCGACAAGGGGCAGGATATGAAAAACTGTTTTTT. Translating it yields CASSRQGAGYEKLFF.

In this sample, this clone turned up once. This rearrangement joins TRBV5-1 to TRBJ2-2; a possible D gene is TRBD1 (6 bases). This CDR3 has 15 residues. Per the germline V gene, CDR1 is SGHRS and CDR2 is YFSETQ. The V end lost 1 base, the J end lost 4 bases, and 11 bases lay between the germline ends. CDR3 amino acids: CASSLTTGRTGELFF. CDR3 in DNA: TGCGCCAGCAGCTTGACGACAGGACGCACCGGGGAGCTGTTTTTT.

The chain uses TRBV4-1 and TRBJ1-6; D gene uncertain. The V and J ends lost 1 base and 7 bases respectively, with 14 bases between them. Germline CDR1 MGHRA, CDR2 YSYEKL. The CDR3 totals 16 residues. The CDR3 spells CASSQGWSVPNSPLHF. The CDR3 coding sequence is TGCGCCAGCAGCCAAGGATGGTCGGTTCCAAATTCACCCCTCCACTTT.

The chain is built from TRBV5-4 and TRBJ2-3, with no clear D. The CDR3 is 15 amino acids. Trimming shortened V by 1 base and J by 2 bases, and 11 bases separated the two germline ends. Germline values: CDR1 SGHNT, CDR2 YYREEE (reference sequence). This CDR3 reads CASSLTGSYTDTQYF. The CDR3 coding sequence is TGTGCCAGCAGCTTGACCGGGTCCTACACAGATACGCAGTATTTT.

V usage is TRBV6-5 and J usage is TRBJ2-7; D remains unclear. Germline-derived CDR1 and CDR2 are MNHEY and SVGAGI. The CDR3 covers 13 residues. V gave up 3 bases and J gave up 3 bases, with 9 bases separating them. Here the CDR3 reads CASSYGQIYEQYF. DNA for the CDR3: TGTGCCAGCAGTTATGGGCAGATCTACGAGCAGTACTTC.

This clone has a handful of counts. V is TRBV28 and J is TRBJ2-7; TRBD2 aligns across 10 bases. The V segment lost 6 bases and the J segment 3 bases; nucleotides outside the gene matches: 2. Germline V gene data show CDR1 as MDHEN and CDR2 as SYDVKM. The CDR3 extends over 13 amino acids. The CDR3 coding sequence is TGTGCCAGCAGAACTAGCGGGATCTACGAGCAGTACTTC. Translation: CASRTSGIYEQYF. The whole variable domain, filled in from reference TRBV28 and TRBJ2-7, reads DVKVTQSSRYLVKRTGEKVFLECVQDMDHENMFWYRQDPGLGLRLIYFSYDVKMKEKGDIPEGYSVSREKKERFSLILESASTNQTSMYLCASRTSGIYEQYFGPGTRLTVT.

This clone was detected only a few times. The CDR3 loop reads CASSQDRYNSPLHF. DNA for the CDR3: TGCGCCAGCAGCCAAGACAGATATAATTCACCCCTCCACTTT. The chain links TRBV4-3 to TRBJ1-6; the D is unclear. Germline V gives CDR1 LGHNA, CDR2 YSLEER. The CDR3 is 14 residues long. Trimming stripped 0 bases from V and 4 bases from J, with 4 bases between.

CDR3 sequence (DNA): TGTGCCAGCTCACCCAGGAACACTGAAGCTTTCTTT. As protein: CASSPRNTEAFF. This chain links TRBV18 with TRBJ1-1; no reliable D call. This CDR3 has 12 residues. Between the trimmed V and J ends, which lost 3 bases and 1 base, there was a span of 3 bases. Germline CDR1 and CDR2: KGHSH and LQKENI. The full variable domain, in which reference TRBV18 and TRBJ1-1 provide the parts outside the CDR3, is NAGVMQNPRHLVRRRGQEARLRCSPMKGHSHVYWYRQLPEEGLKFMVYLQKENIIDESGMPKERFSAEFPKEGPSILRIQQVVRGDSAAYFCASSPRNTEAFFGQGTRLTVV.

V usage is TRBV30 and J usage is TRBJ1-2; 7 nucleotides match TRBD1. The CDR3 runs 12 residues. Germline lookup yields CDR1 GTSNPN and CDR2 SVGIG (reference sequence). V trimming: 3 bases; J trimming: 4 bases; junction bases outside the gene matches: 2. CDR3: CAWRGTAYGYTF. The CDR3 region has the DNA TGTGCCTGGAGGGGGACAGCCTATGGCTACACCTTC.

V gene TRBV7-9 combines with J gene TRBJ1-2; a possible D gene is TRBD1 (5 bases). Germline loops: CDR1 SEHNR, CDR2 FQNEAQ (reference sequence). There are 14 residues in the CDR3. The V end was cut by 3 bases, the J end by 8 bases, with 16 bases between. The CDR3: CASSFPRTSDGYTF. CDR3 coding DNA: TGTGCCAGCAGCTTTCCGCGGACAAGCGACGGCTACACCTTC.

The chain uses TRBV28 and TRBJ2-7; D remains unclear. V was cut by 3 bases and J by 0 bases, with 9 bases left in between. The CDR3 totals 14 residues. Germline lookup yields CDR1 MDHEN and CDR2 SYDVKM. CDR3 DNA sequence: TGTGCCAGCAGTTTTTTGATCAGCTCCTACGAGCAGTACTTC. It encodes CASSFLISSYEQYF. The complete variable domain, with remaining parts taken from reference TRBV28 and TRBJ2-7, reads DVKVTQSSRYLVKRTGEKVFLECVQDMDHENMFWYRQDPGLGLRLIYFSYDVKMKEKGDIPEGYSVSREKKERFSLILESASTNQTSMYLCASSFLISSYEQYFGPGTRLTVT.

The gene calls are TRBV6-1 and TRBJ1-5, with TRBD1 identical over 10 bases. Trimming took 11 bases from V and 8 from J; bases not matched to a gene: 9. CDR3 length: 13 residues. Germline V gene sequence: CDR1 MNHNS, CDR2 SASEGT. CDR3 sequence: CAGGRTGGKPQHF. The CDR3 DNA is TGTGCCGGGGGAAGGACAGGGGGGAAGCCCCAGCATTTT.

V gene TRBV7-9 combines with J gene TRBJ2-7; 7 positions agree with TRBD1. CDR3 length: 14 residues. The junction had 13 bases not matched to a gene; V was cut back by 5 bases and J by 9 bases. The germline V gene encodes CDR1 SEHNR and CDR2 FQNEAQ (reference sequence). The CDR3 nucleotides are TGTGCCAGCAGCCTAACTAGTGGGACAGTCCGGCAGTACTTC. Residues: CASSLTSGTVRQYF.